These T cell receptor beta chains were read from a single sample in a study of blood T cells in healthy people across ages. MiXCR was run by TCRdb on the 5' RACE reads, yielding one entry per CDR3 protein. The sample carries 1.5 million to 2 million distinct CDR3 sequences, around 35% recorded once. What was sequenced was blood. The source is a woman in her thirties in good health. CDR3s include the opening cysteine and the closing phenylalanine or tryptophan. The D gene is left open where the match is weak. Size is stated for part of the rows, as once, few or many counts, or as a class when the clone is expanded.

j_call	d_call	cdr3_length	v_call	clone_size	cdr3_nt	cdr3_aa
TRBJ1-4	.	14	TRBV7-4	few	TGTGCCAGCAGCCAGGGACGTCGTAATGAAAAACTGTTTTTT	CASSQGRRNEKLFF
TRBJ1-4	.	15	TRBV28	.	TGTGCCAGCGCCAAAACAGGGTCGGGTAATGAAAAACTGTTTTTT	CASAKTGSGNEKLFF
TRBJ1-2	.	15	TRBV4-1	few	TGCGCCAGCAGCCACACAGAGTTAGCTAACTATGGCTACACCTTC	CASSHTELANYGYTF
TRBJ2-3	TRBD2	16	TRBV24-1	.	TGTGCCACCAGTGATACTAGCGGGGGGCGGGCAGATACGCAGTATTTT	CATSDTSGGRADTQYF
TRBJ1-1	.	14	TRBV20-1	once	TGCAGTGCCCTTACTCAAACAAAGAACACTGAAGCTTTCTTT	CSALTQTKNTEAFF
TRBJ1-1	.	16	TRBV12-3/TRBV12-4	few	TGTGCCGGCAGTAATGCGCGGGAGGGCAGGAACACTGAAGCTTTCTTT	CAGSNAREGRNTEAFF
TRBJ2-5	.	11	TRBV6-2/TRBV6-3	.	TGTGCCAGCCCCGGCGGGGAGACCCAGTACTTC	CASPGGETQYF
TRBJ1-2	.	13	TRBV9	few	TGTGCCAGCAGCGTAACCCCGGCAGGTGGCTACACCTTC	CASSVTPAGGYTF
TRBJ2-1	.	16	TRBV5-5	.	TGTGCCAGCAGCTTGGTTGGACATATCACCTACAATGAGCAGTTCTTC	CASSLVGHITYNEQFF
TRBJ1-1	.	15	TRBV5-1	.	TGCGCCAGCAGCTTGGGGGGGGGAAGGAACACTGAAGCTTTCTTT	CASSLGGGRNTEAFF